What follows is one TCR beta chain and its context. TCRdb re-called the 5' RACE reads; one entry per CDR3 protein, DNA not given. In total, the table holds some 390,000 distinct CDR3 sequences. This CDR3 is built from 15 residues. This sample stems from a study of T cells expressing NK-cell markers. Study in general: One of the eight sequenced donors was seronegative, whereas the other seven were HCMV-seropositive.

This receptor was identified in a woman in her forties or fifties in good health. The rearrangement links TRBV12-3 or TRBV12-4 to TRBJ1-5; TCRdb's D gene call, TRBD1, goes unchecked for lack of DNA. Sequencing input: blood T cells: a sorted CD56 or NKG2C T cell subset, CD4+ or CD8+ T cells, or bulk PBMC T cells (not recorded which). This chain's CDR3 is CASSRQVARNQPQHF.